This TCR beta chain was recovered during a study of control samples from healthy donors and cancer patients. CDR3 size: 15 residues. The V gene's germline CDR1 is SGHRS and CDR2 YFSETQ. Between the trimmed V and J ends, which lost 0 bases and 2 bases, there was a span of 8 bases. Method: immunoSEQ multiplex PCR; TCRdb's copy keeps in-frame clones and lacks some. The table lists roughly 92,000 clones, roughly nine tenths of them singletons. The gene calls are TRBV5-1 and TRBJ2-2, with D unresolved. Material for sequencing was blood. This clonotype was obtained from a woman aged 60-70 years in good health. The CDR3 sequence is CASSLDSANTGELFF. The CDR3 region has the DNA TGCGCCAGCAGCTTGGACTCTGCAAACACCGGGGAGCTGTTTTTT.